The sequence of this T cell receptor (beta chain) was determined in a study of cytomegalovirus exposure and HLA in healthy donors. The CDR3 loop spans 15 amino acids. Germline V CDR1 and CDR2: SEHNR, FQNEAQ (reference sequence). Trimming stripped 5 bases from V and 4 bases from J, with 17 bases between. Researchers ran the PCR with 60 Vbeta and 13 Jbeta primers. Measured with immunoSEQ multiplex PCR; TCRdb has only the in-frame clones, and not every one. In the table there are some 140,000 clones, about 80% of which are singletons. Sequencing input: PBMCs. The TCR originated in a man aged 25-45 years in good health and CMV-seropositive. The chain employs TRBV7-9 and TRBJ1-2, with unresolved D. CDR3 sequence (DNA): TGTGCCAGCAGCAATGCTGTTTCGCGGGGCTATGGCTACACCTTC. As protein: CASSNAVSRGYGYTF.